Presented here are 12 T cell receptor beta chains from one specimen sequenced in a study of cytomegalovirus exposure and HLA in healthy donors. Primers: 60 Vbeta forward and 13 Jbeta reverse. TCRdb's table, derived via immunoSEQ multiplex PCR, lists solely in-frame clones and lacks some. The sample carries 150,000 to 200,000 clones, around 87% recorded once. Specimen: PBMCs. These TCRs come from a woman aged 18 to 35 in good health and CMV-seronegative.

The rearrangement uses TRBV5-6 and TRBJ1-4; D ambiguous. Germline V lookup: CDR1 SGHDT, CDR2 YYEEEE. Trimming pared 5 bases from V and 5 bases from J, leaving 19 bases between. CDR3 length: 16 amino acids. The CDR3 is CASSRLVGGRNEKLFF. The CDR3 coding sequence is TGTGCCAGCAGTAGACTCGTGGGAGGCAGAAATGAAAAACTGTTTTTT. The entire variable domain, with the rest obtained from reference TRBV5-6 and TRBJ1-4, is as follows: DAGVTQSPTHLIKTRGQQVTLRCSPKSGHDTVSWYQQALGQGPQFIFQYYEEEERQRGNFPDRFSGHQFPNYSSELNVNALLLGDSALYLCASSRLVGGRNEKLFFGSGTQLSVL.

The gene calls are TRBV7-9 and TRBJ2-3; TRBD2 aligns across 11 bases. Germline CDR1 and CDR2: SEHNR and FQNEAQ (reference sequence). The CDR3 contains 15 residues. Germline trimming cut 5 bases from V and 4 bases from J; bases unmatched to any gene: 5. The CDR3 region is CASSLLAGGPDTQYF. In nucleotides, the CDR3 is TGTGCCAGCAGCCTGCTAGCGGGGGGCCCAGATACGCAGTATTTT.

The chain has TRBV5-1 and TRBJ2-7, with 9 bases that match TRBD1. This CDR3 is 17 amino acids long. Trimming removed 0 bases from V and 9 bases from J; junction bases left unmatched: 16. Per germline, CDR1 SGHRS and CDR2 YFSETQ. Here the CDR3 DNA reads TGCGCCAGCAGCTTGGCCAGCGGGACAGGGCACTCTACGTCGCAGTACTTC. Amino acid sequence: CASSLASGTGHSTSQYF. Supplemented by reference TRBV5-1 and TRBJ2-7, the full variable domain reads KAGVTQTPRYLIKTRGQQVTLSCSPISGHRSVSWYQQTPGQGLQFLFEYFSETQRNKGNFPGRFSGRQFSNSRSEMNVSTLELGDSALYLCASSLASGTGHSTSQYFGPGTRLTVT.

V usage is TRBV7-2 and J usage is TRBJ1-4, with 7 bases aligning to TRBD1. V was clipped by 2 bases and J by 8 bases; unmatched bases: 5. This CDR3 spans 14 amino acids. Germline lookup yields CDR1 SGHTA and CDR2 FQGNSA. Here the CDR3 reads CASSLRQGPEKLFF. The DNA of the CDR3 is TGTGCCAGCAGCTTAAGACAGGGACCAGAAAAACTGTTTTTT.

This clone was seen a single time. The rearrangement joins TRBV5-1 to TRBJ1-1, with a tentative D call TRBD1 (6 bases). The V end lost 4 bases, the J end lost 1 base, and 11 bases lay between the germline ends. The CDR3 spans 14 residues. Germline assignment: CDR1 SGHRS and CDR2 YFSETQ. Here the CDR3 reads CASSPQGRNTEAFF. The CDR3 DNA reads TGCGCCAGCAGCCCACAGGGCCGGAACACTGAAGCTTTCTTT.

The chain joins TRBV28 to TRBJ1-2; possible D gene TRBD1, 5 bases. Germline V lookup: CDR1 MDHEN, CDR2 SYDVKM. Between the trimmed V and J ends, which lost 5 bases and 4 bases, there was a span of 11 bases. There are 13 residues in the CDR3. CDR3 coding DNA: TGTGCCAGCAGTCCCGCGGACATCTATGGCTACACCTTC. The encoded protein is CASSPADIYGYTF.

V gene TRBV11-2 combines with J gene TRBJ2-3; no definite D call. The germline V gene has CDR1 SGHAT and CDR2 FQNNGV. The CDR3 contains 11 residues. With 5 bases removed from V and 6 bases from J, the gap between germline ends came to 6 bases. In nucleotides, the CDR3 is TGTGCCAGCAGCCCTTTTGATACGCAGTATTTT. Translated, it gives CASSPFDTQYF.

The V gene is TRBV5-4, the J gene TRBJ1-2; no firm D call. V was trimmed by 6 bases and J by 3 bases, leaving 18 bases between them. Germline CDR1 reads SGHNT; CDR2 reads YYREEE (reference sequence). This CDR3 has 15 amino acids. As DNA, the CDR3 is TGTGCCAGCACCCCCGGGCGGGTTTCCCACTATGGCTACACCTTC. It encodes CASTPGRVSHYGYTF.

The chain combines TRBV10-1 with TRBJ2-3; TRBD1 matches 9 bases. Germline V lookup: CDR1 WNHNN, CDR2 SYGVQD (reference sequence). The CDR3 loop spans 14 amino acids. The trim removed 8 bases at V and 3 bases at J, leaving 6 bases unmatched. The CDR3 sequence is CASATGQGTDTQYF. CDR3 nucleotides: TGCGCCAGCGCCACTGGACAGGGGACAGATACGCAGTATTTT.

The chain employs TRBV5-8 and TRBJ2-7, with TRBD1 identical over 8 bases. The ends lost 3 bases at V and 0 bases at J; junction bases unmatched: 5. This CDR3 is 15 amino acids long. CDR1 is SGHTS, CDR2 YDEGEE, per germline. DNA for the CDR3: TGTGCCAGCAGCTCCGGACAGGGATCCTCCTACGAGCAGTACTTC. Its protein is CASSSGQGSSYEQYF.

The chain employs TRBV7-8 and TRBJ1-2; D is unclear. CDR1 and CDR2 (germline): SGHVS, FQNEAQ. This CDR3 region has 19 residues. The germline V and J ends were trimmed by 3 bases and 5 bases, with 28 bases remaining between them. The chain's CDR3 is CASSFKSGRLTGKEYGYTF. CDR3 coding DNA: TGTGCCAGCAGCTTTAAATCCGGGAGACTCACCGGAAAAGAGTATGGCTACACCTTC.

This chain uses TRBV7-2 with TRBJ2-1, with a weak D call TRBD1 (6 bases). CDR1 and CDR2 from the germline V gene are SGHTA and FQGNSA. Trimming cost V 4 bases and J 9 bases, with 10 bases left between them. The CDR3 spans 12 residues. The CDR3 sequence: CASSWGRTEQFF. The CDR3 DNA follows: TGTGCCAGCAGCTGGGGGCGGACTGAGCAGTTCTTC. Full variable domain (outside the CDR3, taken from reference TRBV7-2 and TRBJ2-1): GAGVSQSPSNKVTEKGKDVELRCDPISGHTALYWYRQSLGQGLEFLIYFQGNSAPDKSGLPSDRFSAERTGGSVSTLTIQRTQQEDSAVYLCASSWGRTEQFFGPGTRLTVL.